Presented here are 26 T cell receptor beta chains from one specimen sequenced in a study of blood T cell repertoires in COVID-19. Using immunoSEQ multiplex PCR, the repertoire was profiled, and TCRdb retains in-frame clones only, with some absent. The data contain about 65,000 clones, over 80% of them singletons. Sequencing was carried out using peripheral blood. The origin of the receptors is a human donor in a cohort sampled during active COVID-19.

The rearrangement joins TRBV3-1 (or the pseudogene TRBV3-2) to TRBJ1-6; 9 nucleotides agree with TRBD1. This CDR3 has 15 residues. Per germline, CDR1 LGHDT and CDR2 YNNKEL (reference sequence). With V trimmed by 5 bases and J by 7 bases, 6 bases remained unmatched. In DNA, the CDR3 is TGTGCCAGCAGCTGGGGACAGGGCCGGAATTCACCCCTCCACTTT. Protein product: CASSWGQGRNSPLHF.

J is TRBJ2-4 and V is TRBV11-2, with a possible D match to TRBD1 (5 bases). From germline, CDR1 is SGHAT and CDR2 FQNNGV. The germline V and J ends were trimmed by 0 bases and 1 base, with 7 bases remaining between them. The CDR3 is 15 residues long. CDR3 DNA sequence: TGTGCCAGCAGCTTAGAAAAGGGGGCCAAAAACATTCAGTACTTC. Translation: CASSLEKGAKNIQYF.

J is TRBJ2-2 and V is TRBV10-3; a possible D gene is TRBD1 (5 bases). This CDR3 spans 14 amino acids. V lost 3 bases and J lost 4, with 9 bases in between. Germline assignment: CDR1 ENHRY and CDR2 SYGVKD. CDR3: CAISDLTVTGELFF. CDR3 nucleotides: TGTGCCATCAGTGACTTGACAGTCACCGGGGAGCTGTTTTTT.

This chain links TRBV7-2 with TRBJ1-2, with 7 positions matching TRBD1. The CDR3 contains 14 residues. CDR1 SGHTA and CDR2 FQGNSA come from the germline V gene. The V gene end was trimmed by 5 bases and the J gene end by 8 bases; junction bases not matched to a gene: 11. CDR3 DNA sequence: TGTGCCAGCAGCCCCTACACAGGGGAGTTGGGCTACACCTTC. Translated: CASSPYTGELGYTF.

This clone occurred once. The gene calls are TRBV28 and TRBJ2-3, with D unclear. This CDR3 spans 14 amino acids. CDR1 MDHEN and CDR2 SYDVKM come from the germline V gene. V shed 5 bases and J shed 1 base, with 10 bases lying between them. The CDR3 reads CASSQTPRTDTQYF. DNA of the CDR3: TGTGCCAGCAGTCAGACACCCCGCACAGATACGCAGTATTTT.

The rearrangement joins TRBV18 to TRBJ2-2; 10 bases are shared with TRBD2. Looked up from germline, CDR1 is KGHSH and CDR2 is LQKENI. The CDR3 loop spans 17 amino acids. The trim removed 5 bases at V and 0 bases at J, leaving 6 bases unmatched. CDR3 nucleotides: TGTGCCAGCTCAAGGCCTAGCGGGGGCGCGAACACCGGGGAGCTGTTTTTT. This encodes CASSRPSGGANTGELFF.

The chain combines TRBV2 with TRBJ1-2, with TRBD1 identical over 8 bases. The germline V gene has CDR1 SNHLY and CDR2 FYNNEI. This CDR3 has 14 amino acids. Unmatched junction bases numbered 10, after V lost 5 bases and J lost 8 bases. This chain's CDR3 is CASSSKTGGWGYTF. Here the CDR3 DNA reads TGTGCCAGCAGTAGCAAAACAGGGGGATGGGGCTACACCTTC. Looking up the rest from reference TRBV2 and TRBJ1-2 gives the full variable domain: EPEVTQTPSHQVTQMGQEVILRCVPISNHLYFYWYRQILGQKVEFLVSFYNNEISEKSEIFDDQFSVERPDGSNFTLKIRSTKLEDSAMYFCASSSKTGGWGYTFGSGTRLTVV.

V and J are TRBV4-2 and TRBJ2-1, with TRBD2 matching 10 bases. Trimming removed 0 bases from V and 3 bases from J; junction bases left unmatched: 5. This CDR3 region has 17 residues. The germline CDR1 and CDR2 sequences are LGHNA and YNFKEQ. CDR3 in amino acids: CASSQDLGTSDYNEQFF. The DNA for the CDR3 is TGTGCCAGCAGCCAAGATCTAGGGACTAGCGACTACAATGAGCAGTTCTTC.

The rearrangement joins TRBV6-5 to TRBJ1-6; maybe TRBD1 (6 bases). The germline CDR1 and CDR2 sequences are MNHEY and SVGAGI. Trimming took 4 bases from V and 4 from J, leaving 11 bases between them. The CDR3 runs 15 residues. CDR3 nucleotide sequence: TGTGCCAGCAGTTCTACAGGGAGATATAATTCACCCCTCCACTTT. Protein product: CASSSTGRYNSPLHF.

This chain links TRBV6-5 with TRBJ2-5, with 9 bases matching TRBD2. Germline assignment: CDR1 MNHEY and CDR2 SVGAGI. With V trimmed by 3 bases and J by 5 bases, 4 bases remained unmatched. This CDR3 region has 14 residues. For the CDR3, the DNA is TGTGCCAGCAGTTATAGCGGGGGCGGGGAGACCCAGTACTTC. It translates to CASSYSGGGETQYF.

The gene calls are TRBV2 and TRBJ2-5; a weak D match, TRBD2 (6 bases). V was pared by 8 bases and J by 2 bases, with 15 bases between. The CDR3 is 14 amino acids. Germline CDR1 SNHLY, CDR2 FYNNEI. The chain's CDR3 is CASGGSLTQETQYF. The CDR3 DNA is TGTGCCAGCGGGGGGTCCCTAACGCAAGAGACCCAGTACTTC.

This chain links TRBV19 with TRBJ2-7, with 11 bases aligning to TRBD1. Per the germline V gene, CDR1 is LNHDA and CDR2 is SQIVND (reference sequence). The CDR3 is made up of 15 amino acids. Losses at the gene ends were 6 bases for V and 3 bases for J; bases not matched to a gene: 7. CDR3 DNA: TGTGCCAGTAGCTTACCCGGGACAGGGGGCTACGAGCAGTACTTC. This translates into CASSLPGTGGYEQYF.

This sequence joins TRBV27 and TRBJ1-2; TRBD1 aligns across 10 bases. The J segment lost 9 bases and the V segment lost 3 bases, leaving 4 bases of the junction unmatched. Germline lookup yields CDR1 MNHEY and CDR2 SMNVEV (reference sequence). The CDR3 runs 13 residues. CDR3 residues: CASSFRDRGRYTF. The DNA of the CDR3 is TGTGCCAGCAGTTTCCGGGACAGGGGACGCTACACCTTC.

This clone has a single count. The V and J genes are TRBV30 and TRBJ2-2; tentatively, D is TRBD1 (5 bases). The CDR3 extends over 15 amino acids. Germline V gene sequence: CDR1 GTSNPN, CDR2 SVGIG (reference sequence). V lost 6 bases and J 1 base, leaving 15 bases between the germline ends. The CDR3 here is CACPGARRNTGELFF. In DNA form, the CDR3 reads TGTGCCTGCCCTGGGGCCAGGAGGAACACCGGGGAGCTGTTTTTT.

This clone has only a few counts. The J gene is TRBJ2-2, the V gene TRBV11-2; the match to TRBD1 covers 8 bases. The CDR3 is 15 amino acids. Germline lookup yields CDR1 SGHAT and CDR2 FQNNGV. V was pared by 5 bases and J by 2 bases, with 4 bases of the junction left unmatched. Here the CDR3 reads CASSVRGLNTGELFF. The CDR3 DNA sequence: TGTGCCAGCAGCGTCAGGGGGCTTAACACCGGGGAGCTGTTTTTT.

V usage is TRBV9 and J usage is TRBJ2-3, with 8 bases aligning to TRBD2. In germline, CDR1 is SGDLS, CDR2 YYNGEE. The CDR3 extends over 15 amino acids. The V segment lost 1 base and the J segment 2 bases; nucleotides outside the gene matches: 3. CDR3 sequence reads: CASSVIAGYTDTQYF. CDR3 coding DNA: TGTGCCAGCAGCGTAATAGCGGGGTACACAGATACGCAGTATTTT.

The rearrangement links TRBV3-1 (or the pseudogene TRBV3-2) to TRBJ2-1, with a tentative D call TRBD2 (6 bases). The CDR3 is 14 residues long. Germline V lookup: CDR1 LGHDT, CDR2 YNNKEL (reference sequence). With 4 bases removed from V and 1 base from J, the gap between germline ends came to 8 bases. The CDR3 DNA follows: TGTGCCAGCAGCCCGCGGGGTTCCTACAATGAGCAGTTCTTC. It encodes CASSPRGSYNEQFF.

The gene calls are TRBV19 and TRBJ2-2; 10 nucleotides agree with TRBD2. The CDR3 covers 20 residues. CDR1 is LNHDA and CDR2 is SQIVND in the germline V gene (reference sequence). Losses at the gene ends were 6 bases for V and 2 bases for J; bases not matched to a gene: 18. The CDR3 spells CASSTLLSSGGHFNTGELFF. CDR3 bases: TGTGCCAGTAGCACCCTACTCTCTAGCGGGGGACACTTCAACACCGGGGAGCTGTTTTTT.

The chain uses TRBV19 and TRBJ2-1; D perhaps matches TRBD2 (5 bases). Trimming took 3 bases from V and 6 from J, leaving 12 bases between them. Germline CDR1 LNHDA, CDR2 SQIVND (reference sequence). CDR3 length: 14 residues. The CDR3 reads CASSIEGVGNEQFF. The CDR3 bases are TGTGCCAGTAGTATCGAGGGTGTGGGCAATGAGCAGTTCTTC. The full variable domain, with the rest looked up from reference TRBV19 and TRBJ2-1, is DGGITQSPKYLFRKEGQNVTLSCEQNLNHDAMYWYRQDPGQGLRLIYYSQIVNDFQKGDIAEGYSVSREKKESFPLTVTSAQKNPTAFYLCASSIEGVGNEQFFGPGTRLTVL.

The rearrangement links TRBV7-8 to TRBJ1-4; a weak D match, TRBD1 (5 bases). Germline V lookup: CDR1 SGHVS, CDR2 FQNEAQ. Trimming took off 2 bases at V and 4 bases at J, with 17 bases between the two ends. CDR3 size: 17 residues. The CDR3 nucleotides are TGTGCCAGCAGCTTATACAGACAGAGGCCTAGTAATGAAAAACTGTTTTTT. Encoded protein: CASSLYRQRPSNEKLFF.

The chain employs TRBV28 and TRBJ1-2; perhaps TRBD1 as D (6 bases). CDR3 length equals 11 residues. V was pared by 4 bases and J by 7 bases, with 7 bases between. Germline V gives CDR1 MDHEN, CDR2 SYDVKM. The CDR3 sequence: CASSYRVGYTF. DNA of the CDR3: TGTGCCAGCAGTTACAGGGTTGGCTACACCTTC.

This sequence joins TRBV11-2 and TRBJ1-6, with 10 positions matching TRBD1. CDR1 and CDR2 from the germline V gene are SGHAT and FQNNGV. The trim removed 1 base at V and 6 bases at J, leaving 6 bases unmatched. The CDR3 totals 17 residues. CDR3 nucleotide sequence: TGTGCCAGCAGCTTAGGCGGGACAGGGGCTAGTAATTCACCCCTCCACTTT. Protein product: CASSLGGTGASNSPLHF.

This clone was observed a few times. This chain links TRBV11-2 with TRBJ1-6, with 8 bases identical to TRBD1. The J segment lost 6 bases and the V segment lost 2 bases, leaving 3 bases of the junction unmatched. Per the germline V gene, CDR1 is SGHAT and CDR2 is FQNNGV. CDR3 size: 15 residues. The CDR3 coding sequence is TGTGCCAGCAGCTTACAGGGGGCCGCTAATTCACCCCTCCACTTT. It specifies CASSLQGAANSPLHF.

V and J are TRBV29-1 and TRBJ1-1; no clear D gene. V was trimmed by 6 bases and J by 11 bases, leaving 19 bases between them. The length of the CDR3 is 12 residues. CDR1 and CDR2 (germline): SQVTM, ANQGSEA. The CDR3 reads CSVPGPKTGAFF. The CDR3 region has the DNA TGCAGCGTGCCGGGCCCTAAGACGGGGGCTTTCTTT.

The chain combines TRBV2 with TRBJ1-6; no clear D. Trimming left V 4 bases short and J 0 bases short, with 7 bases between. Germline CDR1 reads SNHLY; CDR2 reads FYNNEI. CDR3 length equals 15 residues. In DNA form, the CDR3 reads TGTGCCAGCAGTGGGGCCAGCTCCTATAATTCACCCCTCCACTTT. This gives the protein CASSGASSYNSPLHF.

CDR3 residues: CASSLAREKGTPLHF. As DNA, the CDR3 is TGTGCCAGCAGCTTAGCGAGGGAAAAGGGTACACCCCTCCACTTT. This chain uses TRBV7-2 with TRBJ1-6; no definite D call. V lost 0 bases, J lost 11 bases, and 14 bases lay in between. CDR1 is SGHTA and CDR2 is FQGNSA in the germline V gene. The CDR3 extends over 15 amino acids.